This TCR beta chain was found in a study of T cell changes during pregnancy in multiple sclerosis. The CDR3 has 17 residues. J was trimmed by 4 bases and V by 4 bases; bases with no gene match: 8. Germline-derived CDR1 and CDR2 are SGHAT and FQNNGV. The assay was immunoSEQ multiplex PCR, and TCRdb's table has in-frame clones only and misses some. The data hold 100,000 or so clones, with around 93% observed a single time. This rearrangement joins TRBV11-2 to TRBJ2-2; TRBD2 agrees at 11 bases. The origin of this receptor is a female donor with multiple sclerosis, enrolled in a pregnancy study. This material consisted of peripheral blood, taken after pregnancy. CDR3 sequence (DNA): TGTGCCAGCAGCTGGTTAGCGGGAGGGAGCGGCACCGGGGAGCTGTTTTTT. Its protein product is CASSWLAGGSGTGELFF.